The clone carrying this T cell receptor beta chain was counted between two and nine times. Its specificity is not known. The junction departs from germline at one end; a sequencing error may be responsible. The data derive from a study of Graves' ophthalmopathy and Graves' hyperthyroidism. Findings and caveats of the study: In blood appeared most of the expanded thyroid clonotypes whose frequency exceeded 0.001.

A duration under 3 months, NOSPECS ≥4, CAS ≥3 and moderate-to-severe activity characterized the donors with ophthalmopathy. The diagnostic workup employed clinical symptoms, serum thyroxine, TRAb, thyroid ultrasound and orbital computed tomography. Amplifying from RNA transcripts, the study obtained TCR beta CDR3 regions. RT-PCR was first run with HTBI primers, then multiplex PCR in a second round. TCRdb processed the multiplex PCR reads anew with MiXCR; each CDR3 protein has one entry. The table lists about 230,000 distinct CDR3 sequences, around 50% of them singletons, with about half in the top ten. Germline V gene sequence: CDR1 DFQATT, CDR2 SNEGSKA (reference sequence). This CDR3 is 16 amino acids long.

The chain carries TRBV20-1 and TRBJ2-7, with a tentative D call TRBD1 (6 bases). The clonotype was recovered from an adult man with Graves' ophthalmopathy. Sequencing input: peripheral blood. The CDR3 sequence: CSGRPWGGQGSYEQYF. In DNA form, the CDR3 reads TGCAGTGGTAGACCTTGGGGTGGGCAGGGGTCCTACGAGCAGTACTTC.